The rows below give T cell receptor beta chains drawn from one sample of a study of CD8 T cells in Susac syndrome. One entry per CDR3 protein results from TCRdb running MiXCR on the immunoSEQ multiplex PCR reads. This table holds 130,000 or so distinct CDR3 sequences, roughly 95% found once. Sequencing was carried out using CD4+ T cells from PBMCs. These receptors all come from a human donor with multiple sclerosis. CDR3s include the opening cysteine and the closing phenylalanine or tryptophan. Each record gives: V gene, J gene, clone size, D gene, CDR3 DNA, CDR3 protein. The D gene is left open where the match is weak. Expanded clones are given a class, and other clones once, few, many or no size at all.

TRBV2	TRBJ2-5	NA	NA	TGTGCCGACGGTTCACAAGAGACCCAGTACTTC	CADGSQETQYF
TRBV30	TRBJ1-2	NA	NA	TGTGCCTGGAGACGAGACCGTAACTATGGCTACACCTTC	CAWRRDRNYGYTF
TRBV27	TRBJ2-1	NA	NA	TGTGCCAGCAGTTGGAGGCAGGAAAATTACAATGAGCAGTTCTTC	CASSWRQENYNEQFF
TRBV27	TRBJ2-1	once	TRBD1	TGTGCCAGCAGTCGACAACGACAGGGAAACAATGAGCAGTTCTTC	CASSRQRQGNNEQFF
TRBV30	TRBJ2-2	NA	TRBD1	TGTGCCTGGGATGCCGCCCGGACAGGGTTCGATGGGACCGGGGAGCTGTTTTTT	CAWDAARTGFDGTGELFF
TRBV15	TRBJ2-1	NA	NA	TGTGCCACCAGCAGGAGGGGTATCAGTGAGCAGTTCTTC	CATSRRGISEQFF
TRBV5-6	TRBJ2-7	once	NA	TGTGCCAGCAGCTTTCTTCCGGGTCAGACCTACGAGCAGTACTTC	CASSFLPGQTYEQYF
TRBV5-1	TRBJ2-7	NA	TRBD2	TGCGCCAGCAGCTTGGGGCGCGGGAGCATAGACGAGCAGTACTTC	CASSLGRGSIDEQYF
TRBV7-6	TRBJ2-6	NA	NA	TGTGCCAGCAGCCCGGAGTTCGTCCTGACTTTC	CASSPEFVLTF
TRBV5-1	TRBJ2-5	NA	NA	TGCGCCAGCAGCTTGGCGGCGGGTGCGCTGTCGGACCAAGAGACCCAGTACTTC	CASSLAAGALSDQETQYF
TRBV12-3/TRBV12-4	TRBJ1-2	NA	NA	TGTGCCAGCAGTAACCAGGGGAACTATGGCTACACCTTC	CASSNQGNYGYTF
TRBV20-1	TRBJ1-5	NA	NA	TGCAGTGCAAAACCTACAGGGATCCTCAAGAGTCAGCCCCAGCATTTT	CSAKPTGILKSQPQHF
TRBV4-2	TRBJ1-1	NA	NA	TGTGCCAGCAGCCAAGAAAGCTCAGGTGGGAGAGCTTTCTTT	CASSQESSGGRAFF
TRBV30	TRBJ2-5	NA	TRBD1	TGTGCCTGTAGCCGGGACAGGGGTCGAGAGACCCAGTACTTC	CACSRDRGRETQYF
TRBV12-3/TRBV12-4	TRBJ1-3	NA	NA	TGTGCCAGCAGTCTTAGCGGGACACTAAACACCATATATTTT	CASSLSGTLNTIYF
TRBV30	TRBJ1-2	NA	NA	TGTGCCCGCCAGACAGAGAGCGGCTACACCTTC	CARQTESGYTF
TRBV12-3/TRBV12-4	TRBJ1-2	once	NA	TGTGCCAGCAGCCTAGGTTCGGGGAGCGTTGGCTACACCTTC	CASSLGSGSVGYTF
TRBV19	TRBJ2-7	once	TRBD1	TGTGCCAGTAAGAGTGAGACAGGGTTCCGCGAGCAGTACTTC	CASKSETGFREQYF
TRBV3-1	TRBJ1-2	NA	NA	TGTGCCAGCAGCCAAGCGGGGATAGGGTATGGCTACACCTTC	CASSQAGIGYGYTF
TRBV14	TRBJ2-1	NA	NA	TGTGCCAGCAGCGACAAGCTAAGCTCCTACAATGAGCAGTTCTTC	CASSDKLSSYNEQFF
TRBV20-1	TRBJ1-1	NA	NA	TGCAGTGCCCCACCTTCGGGACGGTTGAACACTGAAGCTTTCTTT	CSAPPSGRLNTEAFF
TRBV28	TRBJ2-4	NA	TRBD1	TGTGCCAGCAGTGGTCCCGGGACAGCAGCCAAAAACATTCAGTACTTC	CASSGPGTAAKNIQYF
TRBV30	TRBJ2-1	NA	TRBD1	TGTGCCTGGAGTGTTAATCGACAGGGGGTTGGACAGTTCTTC	CAWSVNRQGVGQFF
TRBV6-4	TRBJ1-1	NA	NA	TGTGCCAGCAGCCCGGACAGCGGGGACACTGAAGCTTTCTTT	CASSPDSGDTEAFF
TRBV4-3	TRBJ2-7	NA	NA	TGCGCCAGCAGCCAAGATGCCCTCAACACCTACGAGCAGTACTTC	CASSQDALNTYEQYF
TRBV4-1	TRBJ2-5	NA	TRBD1	TGCGCCAGCAGCCAAGATCGGGACAGGGGGTCGGGAGAGACCCAGTACTTC	CASSQDRDRGSGETQYF
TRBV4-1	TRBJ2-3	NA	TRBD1	TGCGCCAGCAGCCCGCTTAACAGGGGCGGGACAGATACGCAGTATTTT	CASSPLNRGGTDTQYF
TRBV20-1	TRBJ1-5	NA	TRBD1	TGCAGTGCTAGACCGACAGGGGGCCTGACTTATAGCAATCAGCCCCAGCATTTT	CSARPTGGLTYSNQPQHF
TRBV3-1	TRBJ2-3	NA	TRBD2	TGTGCCAGCAGCCAAGTTTATAGGGTAGCGGGAGCAGATACGCAGTATTTT	CASSQVYRVAGADTQYF
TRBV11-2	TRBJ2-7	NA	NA	TGTGCCAGCAGCATGGACTTTACCTACGAGCAGTACTTC	CASSMDFTYEQYF
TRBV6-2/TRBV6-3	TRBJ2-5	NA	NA	TGTGCCAGCCATGACGGGGCCAAAGAGACCCAGTACTTC	CASHDGAKETQYF
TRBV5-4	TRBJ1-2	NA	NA	TGTGCCAGCAGCTTGAGACAGGACTATGGCTACACCTTC	CASSLRQDYGYTF
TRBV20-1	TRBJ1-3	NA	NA	TGCAGTGCTAGCAACAGGGTACCTCTCTCTGGAAACACCATATATTTT	CSASNRVPLSGNTIYF
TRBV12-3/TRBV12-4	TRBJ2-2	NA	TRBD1	TGTGCCAGCAGTTTTGGGGACAGGGTGGCCGGGGAGCTGTTTTTT	CASSFGDRVAGELFF
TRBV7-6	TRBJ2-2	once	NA	TGTGCCAGCAGCCGCGCCGTAGACACCGGGGAGCTGTTTTTT	CASSRAVDTGELFF
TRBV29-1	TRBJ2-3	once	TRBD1	TGCAGCGTTGAAGATGGCGCCGGGACAGGGTCCACAGATACGCAGTATTTT	CSVEDGAGTGSTDTQYF
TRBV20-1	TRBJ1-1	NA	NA	TGCAGTGCTCTAGGGACCCTCGGCACTGAAGCTTTCTTT	CSALGTLGTEAFF
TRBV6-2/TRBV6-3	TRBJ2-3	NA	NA	TGTGCCAGCAGTTACTTCCTAGCCCCAGATACGCAGTATTTT	CASSYFLAPDTQYF
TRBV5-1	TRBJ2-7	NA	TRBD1	TGCGCCAGCAGCCAAACCGGGACAGGGATTGCCGAGCAGTACTTC	CASSQTGTGIAEQYF
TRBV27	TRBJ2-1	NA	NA	TGTGCCAGCAGTTTTGGCGGGACTGGTAAGAATGAGCAGTTCTTC	CASSFGGTGKNEQFF
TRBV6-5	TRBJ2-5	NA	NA	TGTGCCAGCAGTCGGCTCGGGCAGACCCAGTACTTC	CASSRLGQTQYF
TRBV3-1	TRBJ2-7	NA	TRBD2	TGTGCCAGCAGCCAAGTCTCCGGGAGGCCCAACGAGCAGTACTTC	CASSQVSGRPNEQYF
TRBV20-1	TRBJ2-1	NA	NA	TGCAGTGCTACCGGACAGATGGGACTCAATGAGCAGTTCTTC	CSATGQMGLNEQFF
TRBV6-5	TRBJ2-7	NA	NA	TGTGCCAGCAGTTCCGACGGACAACCAACCTACGAGCAGTACTTC	CASSSDGQPTYEQYF
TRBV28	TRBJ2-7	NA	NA	TGTGCCAGCAGCATAGGGGGGAGGTGGTACGAGCAGTACTTC	CASSIGGRWYEQYF
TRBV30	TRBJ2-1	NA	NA	TGTGCCTGGACGGGCGGGGTTGAGCAGTTCTTC	CAWTGGVEQFF
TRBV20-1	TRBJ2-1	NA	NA	TGCAGTGCTTGTCCCTACAATGAGCAGTTCTTC	CSACPYNEQFF
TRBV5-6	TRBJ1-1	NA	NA	TGTGCCAGCAGCGGGACGGGCAGAGCTGAAGCTTTCTTT	CASSGTGRAEAFF
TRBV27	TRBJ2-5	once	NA	TGTGCCAGCAGTTACACGCCAATCGAAACCCAGTACTTC	CASSYTPIETQYF
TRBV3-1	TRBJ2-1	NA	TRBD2	TGTGCCAGCAGCCAAGATGGGACTAGCGGGAGCCAGACCCAGTTCTTC	CASSQDGTSGSQTQFF
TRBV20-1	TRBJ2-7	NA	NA	TGCAGTGCTAGTTCGGGCAGGGTCCCCTACGAGCAGTACTTC	CSASSGRVPYEQYF
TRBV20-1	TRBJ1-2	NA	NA	TGCAGTGCTAGATGGCAGAACTATGGCTACACCTTC	CSARWQNYGYTF